One and the same sample provided the 20 T cell receptor beta chains below, sequenced in a study of CD8 T cells in Susac syndrome. RNA was extracted with the RNeasy kit, and a quantity of roughly 0.5 to 1 ug was reverse transcribed using random hexamers. TCRdb independently ran MiXCR on the immunoSEQ multiplex PCR reads; one entry per CDR3 protein. The sample lists roughly 220,000 distinct CDR3 sequences, roughly 93% seen once, with roughly 0.14% in the top ten. Material for sequencing was CD4+ T cells from PBMCs. The receptors were gathered from a human donor with Susac syndrome.

The count of this clonotype is one. For the CDR3, the DNA is TGCAGTGCTAGAGGGGACAGCGAGAATCAAGAGACCCAGTACTTC. It translates to CSARGDSENQETQYF. The V gene is TRBV20-1, the J gene TRBJ2-5; 7 bases fit TRBD1. This CDR3 spans 15 amino acids. Germline values: CDR1 DFQATT, CDR2 SNEGSKA (reference sequence). The junction had 7 bases not matched to a gene; V was cut back by 1 base and J by 2 bases.

This chain uses TRBV20-1 with TRBJ2-3; 7 bases align to TRBD2. Germline trimming cut 5 bases from V and 2 bases from J; bases unmatched to any gene: 4. The CDR3 spans 13 residues. Germline lookup yields CDR1 DFQATT and CDR2 SNEGSKA (reference sequence). The CDR3 nucleotides are TGCAGTGCTTCAGGGAGGGTCACAGATACGCAGTATTTT. This encodes CSASGRVTDTQYF.

The V and J genes are TRBV24-1 and TRBJ1-5; D remains ambiguous. V gave up 12 bases and J gave up 1 base, with 9 bases separating them. Germline V lookup: CDR1 KGHDR, CDR2 SFDVKD. The CDR3 has 12 residues. The CDR3 protein is CASILSNQPQHF. CDR3 coding DNA: TGTGCCTCTATATTAAGCAATCAGCCCCAGCATTTT.

The rearrangement joins TRBV5-4 to TRBJ2-2; 8 bases are shared with TRBD1. Germline CDR1 reads SGHNT; CDR2 reads YYREEE (reference sequence). Germline trimming cut 3 bases from V and 3 bases from J; bases unmatched to any gene: 4. The CDR3 consists of 15 residues. The CDR3 sequence: CASSWGQDYTGELFF. The DNA of the CDR3 is TGTGCCAGCAGCTGGGGACAGGACTACACCGGGGAGCTGTTTTTT. The full variable domain, with the rest looked up from reference TRBV5-4 and TRBJ2-2, is ETGVTQSPTHLIKTRGQQVTLRCSSQSGHNTVSWYQQALGQGPQFIFQYYREEENGRGNFPPRFSGLQFPNYSSELNVNALELDDSALYLCASSWGQDYTGELFFGEGSRLTVL.

J is TRBJ2-6 and V is TRBV12-5; D is possibly TRBD2 (5 bases). The CDR3 covers 19 residues. Germline CDR1 LGHNT, CDR2 FRNRAP. The V end was cut by 0 bases, the J end by 0 bases, with 15 bases between. CDR3 sequence (DNA): TGTGCTAGTGGTTTGGTACGTCCGGGGATACCCTCTGGGGCCAACGTCCTGACTTTC. Protein product: CASGLVRPGIPSGANVLTF.

J is TRBJ2-2 and V is TRBV20-1; 10 nucleotides align to TRBD2. Germline CDR1 and CDR2: DFQATT and SNEGSKA (reference sequence). The trim removed 3 bases at V and 5 bases at J, leaving 6 bases unmatched. This CDR3 spans 15 amino acids. The CDR3 DNA sequence: TGCAGTGCTAGCGTGGGTAGCGGGGGGACCGGGGAGCTGTTTTTT. Its protein is CSASVGSGGTGELFF.

This chain uses TRBV28 with TRBJ2-5, with TRBD1 matching 9 bases. This CDR3 region has 15 residues. Germline CDR1 MDHEN, CDR2 SYDVKM. V was clipped by 7 bases and J by 5 bases; unmatched bases: 11. CDR3 DNA: TGTGCCAGCACTGAGAGACAGGGGGATCTGGAGACCCAGTACTTC. Its protein product is CASTERQGDLETQYF.

V gene TRBV5-1 combines with J gene TRBJ2-1, with D perhaps TRBD2 (5 bases). V was trimmed by 0 bases and J by 7 bases, leaving 14 bases between them. The germline CDR1 and CDR2 sequences are SGHRS and YFSETQ. The CDR3 contains 15 residues. The CDR3: CASSLAGLAENEQFF. The CDR3 DNA reads TGCGCCAGCAGCTTGGCCGGACTGGCGGAAAATGAGCAGTTCTTC. Drawing the rest from reference TRBV5-1 and TRBJ2-1, the complete variable domain is KAGVTQTPRYLIKTRGQQVTLSCSPISGHRSVSWYQQTPGQGLQFLFEYFSETQRNKGNFPGRFSGRQFSNSRSEMNVSTLELGDSALYLCASSLAGLAENEQFFGPGTRLTVL.

The J gene is TRBJ2-1, the V gene TRBV5-1; 8 positions match TRBD1. The CDR3 is 15 residues long. In germline, CDR1 is SGHRS, CDR2 YFSETQ. The ends lost 2 bases at V and 12 bases at J; junction bases unmatched: 13. The CDR3 sequence: CASSLQASGGDGQFF. The CDR3 bases are TGCGCCAGCAGCTTACAAGCGTCAGGGGGCGATGGGCAGTTCTTC. Using reference TRBV5-1 and TRBJ2-1 for the parts outside the CDR3, the full variable domain is KAGVTQTPRYLIKTRGQQVTLSCSPISGHRSVSWYQQTPGQGLQFLFEYFSETQRNKGNFPGRFSGRQFSNSRSEMNVSTLELGDSALYLCASSLQASGGDGQFFGPGTRLTVL.

This clonotype was detected only once. This chain uses TRBV12-3 or TRBV12-4 with TRBJ2-1; TRBD1 matches 12 bases. The ends lost 6 bases at V and 7 bases at J; junction bases unmatched: 7. CDR3 length: 15 amino acids. CDR3 sequence reads: CASRNRDRGRNEQFF. CDR3 coding DNA: TGTGCCAGCAGAAACCGGGACAGGGGGCGGAATGAGCAGTTCTTC.

The genes are TRBV7-9 and TRBJ1-1; 7 positions agree with TRBD1. The trim removed 6 bases at V and 7 bases at J, leaving 11 bases unmatched. The CDR3 sequence is 14 residues long. Germline lookup yields CDR1 SEHNR and CDR2 FQNEAQ (reference sequence). CDR3 sequence: CASSYLRQGGEAFF. CDR3 bases: TGTGCCAGCAGTTATCTCCGACAGGGAGGTGAAGCTTTCTTT.

The V and J genes are TRBV6-2 or TRBV6-3 and TRBJ2-7; no clear D gene. The V gene's germline CDR1 is MNHEY and CDR2 SVGEGT. The CDR3 covers 15 residues. V dropped 0 bases and J dropped 0 bases, with 9 bases sitting between them. As DNA, the CDR3 is TGTGCCAGCAGTTACTCTTCCACGGGCTCCTACGAGCAGTACTTC. Translated: CASSYSSTGSYEQYF.

CDR3 region: CASRALAGAGTDTQYF. Here the CDR3 DNA reads TGTGCCAGCAGGGCCCTAGCGGGGGCAGGCACAGATACGCAGTATTTT. The chain employs TRBV2 and TRBJ2-3; TRBD2 matches at 10 bases. The V and J ends lost 6 bases and 1 base, in that order; junction bases with no gene match: 7. CDR1 and CDR2 (germline): SNHLY, FYNNEI. The CDR3 sequence is 16 residues long.

The chain links TRBV24-1 to TRBJ1-6; perhaps TRBD1 as D (6 bases). The V end was cut by 2 bases, the J end by 5 bases, with 12 bases between. The CDR3 is 16 residues long. The germline CDR1 and CDR2 sequences are KGHDR and SFDVKD. The CDR3 reads CATSDCGQTDNSPLHF. CDR3 nucleotides: TGTGCCACCAGTGATTGCGGACAGACCGATAATTCACCCCTCCACTTT.

The chain couples TRBV30 to TRBJ2-1; D may be TRBD2 (6 bases). V shed 0 bases and J shed 9 bases, with 27 bases lying between them. This CDR3 region has 18 residues. CDR1 is GTSNPN, CDR2 SVGIG, per germline (reference sequence). The CDR3 coding sequence is TGTGCCTGGAGTGTGGGGTTCTGGCGGGGTAAATACCGCAGTGAGCAGTTCTTC. Translation gives CAWSVGFWRGKYRSEQFF.

The chain uses TRBV30 and TRBJ1-5, with 7 bases aligning to TRBD1. The ends lost 6 bases at V and 4 bases at J; junction bases unmatched: 9. The CDR3 has 14 residues. The V gene's germline CDR1 is GTSNPN and CDR2 SVGIG (reference sequence). CDR3 in amino acids: CACNQGVGNQPQHF. Written as DNA, the CDR3 is TGTGCCTGTAATCAGGGGGTCGGAAATCAGCCCCAGCATTTT.

The rearrangement uses TRBV30 and TRBJ2-5; D tentatively reads TRBD1 or TRBD2 (6 bases each). With 5 bases removed from V and 5 bases from J, the gap between germline ends came to 21 bases. Germline lookup yields CDR1 GTSNPN and CDR2 SVGIG (reference sequence). The CDR3 is 15 amino acids. Here the CDR3 DNA reads TGTGCCTGGGTAACCCTCCCGGGGGCGGGGGAGACCCAGTACTTC. Translated: CAWVTLPGAGETQYF.

The chain employs TRBV15 and TRBJ1-2; no clear D gene. Trimming took 0 bases from V and 4 from J, leaving 6 bases between them. This CDR3 is 13 amino acids long. Germline values: CDR1 LNHNV, CDR2 YYDKDF (reference sequence). Here the CDR3 DNA reads TGTGCCACCAGCAGAGATGCGGGCTATGGCTACACCTTC. Amino acids: CATSRDAGYGYTF.

This clonotype was recorded a few times. This chain connects TRBV7-9 to TRBJ1-5, with a possible D match to TRBD1 (5 bases). This CDR3 is built from 13 residues. V was trimmed by 3 bases and J by 5 bases, leaving 8 bases between them. CDR1 and CDR2 from the germline V gene are SEHNR and FQNEAQ (reference sequence). In nucleotides, the CDR3 is TGTGCCAGCAGCTTGGCGGGGGATCAGCCCCAGCATTTT. It translates to CASSLAGDQPQHF.

The chain links TRBV27 to TRBJ1-2; the D gene is possibly TRBD1 (5 bases). The CDR3 runs to 15 residues. Germline-derived CDR1 and CDR2 are MNHEY and SMNVEV (reference sequence). V shed 3 bases and J shed 4 bases, with 15 bases lying between them. CDR3 loop: CASSLVAGGTYGYTF. Here the CDR3 DNA reads TGTGCCAGCAGTTTGGTTGCGGGGGGAACCTATGGCTACACCTTC.